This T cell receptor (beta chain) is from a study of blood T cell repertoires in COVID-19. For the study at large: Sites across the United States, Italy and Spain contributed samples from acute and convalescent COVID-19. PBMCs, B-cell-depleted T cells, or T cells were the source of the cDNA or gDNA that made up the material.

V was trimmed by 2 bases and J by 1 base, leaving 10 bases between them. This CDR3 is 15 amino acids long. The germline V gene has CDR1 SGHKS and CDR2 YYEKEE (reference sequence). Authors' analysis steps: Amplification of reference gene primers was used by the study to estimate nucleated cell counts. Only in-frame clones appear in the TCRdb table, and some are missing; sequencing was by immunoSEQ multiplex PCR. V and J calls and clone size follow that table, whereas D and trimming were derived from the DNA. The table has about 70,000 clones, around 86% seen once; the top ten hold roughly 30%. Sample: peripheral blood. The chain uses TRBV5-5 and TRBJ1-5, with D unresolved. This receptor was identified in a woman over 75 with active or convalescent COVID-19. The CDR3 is CASSFEHTSNQPQHF. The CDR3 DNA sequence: TGTGCCAGCAGCTTCGAACATACCAGCAATCAGCCCCAGCATTTT. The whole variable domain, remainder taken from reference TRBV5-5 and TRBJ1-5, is DAGVTQSPTHLIKTRGQQVTLRCSPISGHKSVSWYQQVLGQGPQFIFQYYEKEERGRGNFPDRFSARQFPNYSSELNVNALLLGDSALYLCASSFEHTSNQPQHFGDGTRLSIL.